This T cell receptor beta chain was captured by sequencing in a study of shared clonotypes between healthy human individuals. Repertoires were generated with immunoSEQ multiplex PCR, while TCRdb's copy carries only in-frame clones and drops some. The repertoire holds millions of clones, with around 90% as singletons. Germline CDR1 reads SNHLY; CDR2 reads FYNNEI. This CDR3 has 15 residues. V was clipped by 2 bases and J by 4 bases, with 12 bases between them. Sample: naive CD4+ T cells sorted from blood. Subset described: CD45RA+ positively selected. This sequence was found in a man aged 18 to 30 in good health. The rearrangement uses TRBV2 and TRBJ1-3; D is unclear. The CDR3 protein is CASSESRTGGNTIYF. The CDR3 DNA reads TGTGCCAGCAGTGAAAGTCGGACTGGAGGAAACACCATATATTTT. Filled out from reference TRBV2 and TRBJ1-3, the complete variable domain reads EPEVTQTPSHQVTQMGQEVILRCVPISNHLYFYWYRQILGQKVEFLVSFYNNEISEKSEIFDDQFSVERPDGSNFTLKIRSTKLEDSAMYFCASSESRTGGNTIYFGEGSWLTVV.